This record covers a single T cell receptor beta chain. What it binds is not known. The source of the sample is a study of cytomegalovirus exposure and HLA in healthy donors. Across the study: There were about 85 million unique TCRs (from HLA-typed donors) in an early data release.

The trim removed 10 bases at V and 6 bases at J, leaving 8 bases unmatched. The CDR3 totals 14 residues. Germline values: CDR1 MNHNS, CDR2 SASEGT. Points from the study as a whole: A missense variant in DCLRE1C was later tied to TCR beta V- and J-gene trimming. Later analysis revealed greater clonal expansion in HLA-associated TCR beta chains than in equally common others.

Researchers ran the PCR with 60 Vbeta and 13 Jbeta primers. Clones were read by immunoSEQ multiplex PCR, and TCRdb kept only the in-frame ones, dropping some. Seen here are some 120,000 clones, roughly three quarters observed once, and the top ten hold about 2.7%. Sample: PBMCs. This receptor was taken from a young woman in good health and CMV-seropositive. The rearrangement links TRBV6-1 to TRBJ2-3; 12 nucleotides align to TRBD2. CDR3 nucleotides: TGTGCCACCCAACTAGCGGGAGGCGCGGATACGCAGTATTTT. This gives the protein CATQLAGGADTQYF.